Listed here are 13 T cell receptor beta chains from one sample, sequenced in a study of T cell changes during pregnancy in multiple sclerosis. The data were produced by immunoSEQ multiplex PCR, yet TCRdb's version contains in-frame clones alone and is incomplete. The sample includes approximately 35,000 clones, 85% to 95% seen only once; the top ten take 1.2%. The sequenced material came from PBMCs (not recorded whether the cells were cultured). Source of these receptors: a female donor with multiple sclerosis, enrolled in a pregnancy study.

This clone was recorded only once. Here the CDR3 reads CASSEAGTRAFF. The DNA for the CDR3 is TGTGCCAGCAGTGAAGCCGGGACAAGAGCTTTCTTT. The rearrangement uses TRBV6-1 and TRBJ1-1, with D tentatively TRBD1 (6 bases). Germline loops: CDR1 MNHNS, CDR2 SASEGT. The germline V and J ends were trimmed by 0 bases and 10 bases, with 9 bases remaining between them. This CDR3 has 12 residues.

This sequence joins TRBV6-6 and TRBJ2-1; TRBD2 matches at 11 bases. Germline CDR1 is MNHNY and CDR2 is SVGAGI (reference sequence). CDR3 length equals 15 residues. Trimming at V came to 2 bases and at J to 7 bases, leaving 4 bases not matched to a gene. DNA for the CDR3: TGTGCCAGCAGTTACCCGGGACTAGCGGAGAATGAGCAGTTCTTC. Its protein is CASSYPGLAENEQFF.

This chain links TRBV7-9 with TRBJ2-1; no clear D. Germline-derived CDR1 and CDR2 are SEHNR and FQNEAQ (reference sequence). This CDR3 is 14 amino acids long. The V end was cut by 2 bases, the J end by 1 base, with 6 bases between. The CDR3 region is CASSLISSYNEQFF. The CDR3 region has the DNA TGTGCCAGCAGCTTAATTTCGTCCTACAATGAGCAGTTCTTC.

V is TRBV30 and J is TRBJ1-5, with D unclear. This CDR3 is built from 12 residues. V lost 4 bases and J 9 bases, leaving 13 bases between the germline ends. CDR1 is GTSNPN, CDR2 SVGIG, per germline (reference sequence). The CDR3 DNA sequence: TGTGCCTGGAACCAGGCCATCGGGCCCCAGCATTTT. Its translation: CAWNQAIGPQHF.

The chain uses TRBV2 and TRBJ1-2; D is ambiguous. Germline CDR1 SNHLY, CDR2 FYNNEI. V lost 3 bases and J 7 bases, leaving 3 bases between the germline ends. The CDR3 totals 10 residues. CDR3: CASSDGGYTF. For the CDR3, the DNA is TGTGCCAGCAGTGACGGTGGCTACACCTTC.

For the CDR3, the DNA is TGTGCCAGCAGTGTGATACTCCTGAACACTGAAGCTTTCTTT. Residues: CASSVILLNTEAFF. The rearrangement uses TRBV2 and TRBJ1-1; D is ambiguous. The CDR3 runs to 14 residues. Trimming pared 4 bases from V and 0 bases from J, leaving 9 bases between. CDR1 and CDR2 (germline): SNHLY, FYNNEI.

The J gene is TRBJ2-1, the V gene TRBV2; a weak D match, TRBD1 (9 bases). Trimming took 2 bases from V and 9 from J, leaving 17 bases between them. CDR1 SNHLY and CDR2 FYNNEI come from the germline V gene. CDR3 length equals 15 residues. The CDR3 spells CASSERGGQGGEQFF. As DNA, the CDR3 is TGTGCCAGCAGTGAACGGGGGGGACAGGGCGGTGAGCAGTTCTTC.

V is TRBV5-1 and J is TRBJ1-4; D is uncertain. Germline V lookup: CDR1 SGHRS, CDR2 YFSETQ. The CDR3 sequence is 14 residues long. Trimming left V 5 bases short and J 0 bases short, with 8 bases between. CDR3 region: CASSLLATNEKLFF. The CDR3 DNA is TGCGCCAGCAGTTTACTTGCAACTAATGAAAAACTGTTTTTT.

The CDR3 protein is CASAPQELEQYF. The DNA of the CDR3 is TGTGCTAGTGCCCCACAAGAGCTCGAGCAGTACTTC. The chain uses TRBV12-5 and TRBJ2-7; D ambiguous. The CDR3 extends over 12 amino acids. V shed 7 bases and J shed 6 bases, with 13 bases lying between them. CDR1 LGHNT and CDR2 FRNRAP come from the germline V gene.

J is TRBJ1-4 and V is TRBV7-8, with TRBD1 as a possible D gene (5 bases). CDR1 is SGHVS and CDR2 is FQNEAQ in the germline V gene. The CDR3 covers 16 residues. The germline V and J ends were trimmed by 2 bases and 8 bases, with 18 bases remaining between them. CDR3 sequence: CASSLNPGSSGEKLFF. Here the CDR3 DNA reads TGTGCCAGCAGCTTAAACCCCGGATCCTCAGGGGAAAAACTGTTTTTT.

This clone was counted once. This chain links TRBV6-1 with TRBJ2-1; 9 bases map to TRBD1. The CDR3 length is 15 residues. V was pared by 7 bases and J by 0 bases, with 4 bases of the junction left unmatched. CDR1 is MNHNS and CDR2 is SASEGT in the germline V gene. The DNA for the CDR3 is TGTGCCAGCACCCTGACAGGGGGCTCCTACAATGAGCAGTTCTTC. Its translation is CASTLTGGSYNEQFF.

This chain joins TRBV19 and TRBJ2-1; D remains ambiguous. Trimming stripped 5 bases from V and 4 bases from J, with 15 bases between. This CDR3 is 15 amino acids long. Germline V gene lookup returns CDR1 LNHDA and CDR2 SQIVND (reference sequence). In nucleotides, the CDR3 is TGTGCCAGTAGTTACCCCTCTACACAATACAATGAGCAGTTCTTC. It specifies CASSYPSTQYNEQFF.

The V call is TRBV9, the J call TRBJ2-5; D unclear. Per the germline V gene, CDR1 is SGDLS and CDR2 is YYNGEE. Trimming took off 0 bases at V and 5 bases at J, with 5 bases between the two ends. The CDR3 length is 12 residues. CDR3 DNA: TGTGCCAGCAGCGTAGCGGGTGAGACCCAGTACTTC. It yields the protein CASSVAGETQYF.